Listed below are T cell receptor beta chains from one sample, sequenced in a study of vaccination and CD4 T cells after COVID-19. TCRdb passed the PCR reads through MiXCR, listing each CDR3 protein once. The table includes about 14,000 distinct CDR3 sequences, about 60% detected once. What these receptors recognize is not known. The specimen sequenced was CD4+ T cells from blood, cultured in vitro. These TCRs come from a human donor who had recovered from COVID-19. CDR3s include the opening cysteine and the closing phenylalanine or tryptophan. D genes are given only for firm matches. Clone size is given for some rows only: seen once, a few or many times, or a class if the clone is expanded.

V,size,D,J,DNA,CDR3
TRBV14,NA,TRBD2,TRBJ2-7,TGTGCCAGCAGCCTCCGGACTAGGGGCGAGCAGTACTTC,CASSLRTRGEQYF
TRBV20-1,NA,NA,TRBJ2-2,TGCAGTGCCCCTAACGCGAACACCGGGGAGCTGTTTTTT,CSAPNANTGELFF
TRBV5-4,NA,TRBD2,TRBJ2-5,TGTGCCAGCAGCTTAGGGGTACTAGCGGTCCAAGAGACCCAGTACTTC,CASSLGVLAVQETQYF
TRBV7-9,few,NA,TRBJ1-4,TGTGCCAGCAGCTTAGGGGACGGGGAGGCAAAACTGTTTTTT,CASSLGDGEAKLFF
TRBV18,NA,NA,TRBJ1-1,TGTGCCAGCCAGGATACTCGCCGGGGCGCTGAAGCTTTCTTT,CASQDTRRGAEAFF
TRBV2,NA,NA,TRBJ2-7,TGTGCCAGCATCGACAGTTACGAGCAGTACTTC,CASIDSYEQYF
TRBV6-1,NA,TRBD2,TRBJ2-3,TGTGCCAGCAGTGAGTCCCTAGCGGACGGCACAGATACGCAGTATTTT,CASSESLADGTDTQYF
TRBV28,once,NA,TRBJ2-7,TGTGCCAGCAGGTCACGGAGGTACGAGCAGTACTTC,CASRSRRYEQYF
TRBV20-1,NA,TRBD1,TRBJ1-6,TGCAGTACTAGAGAGCGACAGGGAGCCCTCCACTTT,CSTRERQGALHF
TRBV4-1,NA,NA,TRBJ2-3,TGCGCCAGCAGCCGGGTGGGGCTAGATACGCAGTATTTT,CASSRVGLDTQYF
TRBV6-1,once,NA,TRBJ1-6,TGTGCCAGCAGCTCAGGGGATTCACCCCTCCACTTT,CASSSGDSPLHF